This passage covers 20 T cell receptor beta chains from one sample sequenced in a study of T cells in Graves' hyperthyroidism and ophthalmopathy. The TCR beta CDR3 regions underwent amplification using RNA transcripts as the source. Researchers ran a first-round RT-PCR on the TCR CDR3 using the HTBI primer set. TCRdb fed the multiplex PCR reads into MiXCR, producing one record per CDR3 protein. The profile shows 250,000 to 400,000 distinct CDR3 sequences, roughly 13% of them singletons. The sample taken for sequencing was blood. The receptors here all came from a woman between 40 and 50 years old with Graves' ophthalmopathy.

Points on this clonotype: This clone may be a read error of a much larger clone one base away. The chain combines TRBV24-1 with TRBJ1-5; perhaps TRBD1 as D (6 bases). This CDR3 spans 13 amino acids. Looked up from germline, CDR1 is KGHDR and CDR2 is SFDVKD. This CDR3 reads CAISDGGRQPQHF. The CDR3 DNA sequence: TGTGCCATCAGTGACGGGGGGCGTCAGCCCCAGCATTTT.

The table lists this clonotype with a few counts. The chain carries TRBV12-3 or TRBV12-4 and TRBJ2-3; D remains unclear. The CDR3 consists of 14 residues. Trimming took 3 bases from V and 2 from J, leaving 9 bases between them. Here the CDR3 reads CASSFLGPTDTQYF. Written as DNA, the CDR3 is TGTGCCAGCAGTTTCTTAGGCCCCACAGATACGCAGTATTTT.

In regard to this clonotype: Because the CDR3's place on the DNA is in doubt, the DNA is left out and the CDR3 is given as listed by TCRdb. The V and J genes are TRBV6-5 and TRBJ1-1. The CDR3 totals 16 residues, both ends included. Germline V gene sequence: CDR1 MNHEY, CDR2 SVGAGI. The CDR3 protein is CASSYSSWGGGTEALF.

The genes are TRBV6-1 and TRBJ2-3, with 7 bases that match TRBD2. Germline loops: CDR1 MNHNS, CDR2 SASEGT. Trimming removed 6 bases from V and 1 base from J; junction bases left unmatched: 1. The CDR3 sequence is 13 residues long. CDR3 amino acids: CASRAGGTDTQYF. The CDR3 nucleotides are TGTGCCAGCAGGGCGGGAGGCACAGATACGCAGTATTTT.

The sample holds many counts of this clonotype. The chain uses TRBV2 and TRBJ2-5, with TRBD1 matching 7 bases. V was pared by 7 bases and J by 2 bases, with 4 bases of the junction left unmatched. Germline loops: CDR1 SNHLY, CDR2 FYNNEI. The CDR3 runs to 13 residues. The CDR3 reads CASNLDRQETQYF. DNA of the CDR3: TGTGCCAGCAACCTGGACAGGCAAGAGACCCAGTACTTC.

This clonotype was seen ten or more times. The CDR3 nucleotides are TGCGCCAGCAGTGAGTCGACGGGGCAGCCCCAGCATTTT. It specifies CASSESTGQPQHF. The chain is built from TRBV10-1 and TRBJ1-5, with D hard to call. This CDR3 region has 13 residues. Germline-derived CDR1 and CDR2 are WNHNN and SYGVQD (reference sequence). V dropped 0 bases and J dropped 7 bases, with 7 bases sitting between them.

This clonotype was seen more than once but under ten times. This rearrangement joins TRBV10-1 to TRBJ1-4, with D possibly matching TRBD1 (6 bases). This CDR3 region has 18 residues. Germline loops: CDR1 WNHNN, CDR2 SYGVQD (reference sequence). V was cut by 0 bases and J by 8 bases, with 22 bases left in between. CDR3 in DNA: TGCGCCAGCAGTGAGTCCAGGGGCGCGAACGTTTTAGGAGAAAAACTGTTTTTT. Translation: CASSESRGANVLGEKLFF.

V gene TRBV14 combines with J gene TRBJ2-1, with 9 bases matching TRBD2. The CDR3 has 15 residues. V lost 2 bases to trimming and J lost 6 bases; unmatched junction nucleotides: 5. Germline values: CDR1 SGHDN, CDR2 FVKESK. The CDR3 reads CASSQWLAGSNEQFF. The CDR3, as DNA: TGTGCCAGCAGCCAATGGCTAGCGGGGAGCAATGAGCAGTTCTTC.

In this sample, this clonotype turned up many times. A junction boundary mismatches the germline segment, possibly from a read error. This chain's CDR3 is CASSRRTGAYSEQFF. The CDR3 DNA is TGTGCCAGCAGCCGCCGGACTGGAGCCTACAGTGAGCAGTTCTTC. The gene calls are TRBV6-1 and TRBJ2-1; weak D call: TRBD2 (5 bases). CDR3 length: 15 residues. Germline CDR1 reads MNHNS; CDR2 reads SASEGT.

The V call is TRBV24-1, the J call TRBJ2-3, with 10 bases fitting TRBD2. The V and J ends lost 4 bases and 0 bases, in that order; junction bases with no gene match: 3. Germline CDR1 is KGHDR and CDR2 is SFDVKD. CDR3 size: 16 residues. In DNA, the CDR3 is TGTGCCACCAGTGAGGGACTAGCGCGTAGCACAGATACGCAGTATTTT. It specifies CATSEGLARSTDTQYF.

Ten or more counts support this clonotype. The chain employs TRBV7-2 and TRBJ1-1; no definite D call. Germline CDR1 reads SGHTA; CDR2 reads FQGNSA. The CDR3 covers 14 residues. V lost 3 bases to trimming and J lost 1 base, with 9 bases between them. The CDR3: CASSFQGPNTEAFF. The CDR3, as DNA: TGTGCCAGCAGCTTCCAAGGGCCGAACACTGAAGCTTTCTTT.

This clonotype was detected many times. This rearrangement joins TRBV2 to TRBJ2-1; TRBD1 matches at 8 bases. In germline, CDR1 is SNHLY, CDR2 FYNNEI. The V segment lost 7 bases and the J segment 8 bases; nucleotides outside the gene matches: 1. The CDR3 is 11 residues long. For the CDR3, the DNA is TGTGCCAGCACAGGGGGCGATGAGCAGTTCTTC. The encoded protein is CASTGGDEQFF.

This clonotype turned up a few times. In nucleotides, the CDR3 is TGTGCTAGTGGTTTAGGGCCGACAGGGTTCAATCAGCCCCAGCATTTT. Protein: CASGLGPTGFNQPQHF. The V call is TRBV12-5, the J call TRBJ1-5, with 7 bases aligning to TRBD1. The V gene end was trimmed by 3 bases and the J gene end by 3 bases; junction bases not matched to a gene: 8. This CDR3 has 16 amino acids. CDR1 and CDR2 (germline): LGHNT, FRNRAP.

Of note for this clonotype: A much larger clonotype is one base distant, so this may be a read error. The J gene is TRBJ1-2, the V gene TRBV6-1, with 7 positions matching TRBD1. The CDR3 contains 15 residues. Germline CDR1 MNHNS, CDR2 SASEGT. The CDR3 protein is CASTARRQGGYGDTF. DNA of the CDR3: TGTGCCAGCACCGCAAGGCGTCAGGGGGGCTATGGCGACACCTTC.

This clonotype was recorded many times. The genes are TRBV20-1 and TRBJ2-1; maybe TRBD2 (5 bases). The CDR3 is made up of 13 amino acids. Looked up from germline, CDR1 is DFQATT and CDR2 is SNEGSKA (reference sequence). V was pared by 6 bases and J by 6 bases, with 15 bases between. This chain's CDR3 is CSAETTRVNEQFF. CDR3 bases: TGCAGTGCAGAAACTACTAGGGTCAATGAGCAGTTCTTC.

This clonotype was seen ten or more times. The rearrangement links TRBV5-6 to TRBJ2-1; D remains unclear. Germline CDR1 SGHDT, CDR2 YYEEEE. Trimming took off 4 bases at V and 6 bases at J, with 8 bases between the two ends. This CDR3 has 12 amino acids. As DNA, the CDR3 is TGTGCCAGCAGCCTGAGTAGCAATGAGCAGTTCTTC. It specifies CASSLSSNEQFF.

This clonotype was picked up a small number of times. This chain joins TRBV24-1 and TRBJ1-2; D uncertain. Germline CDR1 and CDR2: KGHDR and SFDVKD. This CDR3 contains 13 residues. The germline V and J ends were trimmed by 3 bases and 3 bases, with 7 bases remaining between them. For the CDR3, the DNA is TGTGCCACCAGTGATCCCCCGGACTATGGCTACACCTTC. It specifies CATSDPPDYGYTF.

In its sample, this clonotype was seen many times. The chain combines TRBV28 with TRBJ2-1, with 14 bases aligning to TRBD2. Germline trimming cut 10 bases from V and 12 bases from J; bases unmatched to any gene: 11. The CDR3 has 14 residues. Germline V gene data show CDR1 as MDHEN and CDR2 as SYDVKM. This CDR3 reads CATKGGLAGERQFF. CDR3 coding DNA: TGTGCCACCAAAGGGGGACTAGCGGGAGAAAGGCAGTTCTTC.

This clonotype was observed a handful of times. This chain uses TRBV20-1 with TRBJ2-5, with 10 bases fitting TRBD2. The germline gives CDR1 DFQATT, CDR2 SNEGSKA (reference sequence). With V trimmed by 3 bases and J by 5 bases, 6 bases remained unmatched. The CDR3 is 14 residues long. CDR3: CSASGLAGVETQYF. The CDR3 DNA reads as TGCAGTGCTAGCGGTCTAGCGGGAGTGGAGACCCAGTACTTC.

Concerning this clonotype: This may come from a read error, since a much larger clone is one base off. CDR3 residues: CASGRLLGHEQYF. CDR3 DNA sequence: TGTGCCAGCGGCAGACTGTTGGGCCACGAGCAGTACTTC. The V call is TRBV28, the J call TRBJ2-7; D gene unclear. The CDR3 extends over 13 amino acids. V was shortened by 8 bases and J by 5 bases, with 16 bases between the two germline ends. The V gene's germline CDR1 is MDHEN and CDR2 SYDVKM.